This is a list of T cell receptor beta chains from one sample in a study of OX40 agonist ivuxolimab in advanced cancers. Repertoires were generated with immunoSEQ multiplex PCR, while TCRdb's copy carries only in-frame clones and drops some. Found here are 65,000 to 70,000 clones, roughly 82% of them singletons; the top ten hold about a tenth. Sequencing was performed on CD4+ or CD8+ T cells sorted from blood, taken in a trial of the OX40 agonist ivuxolimab. The receptor set was obtained from an adult with an advanced solid tumor such as melanoma, head and neck, liver or kidney cancer. The CDR3 runs from the conserved cysteine through the conserved F or W. The D gene is left open where the match is weak.

cdr3_length: 15; j_call: TRBJ2-1; d_call: TRBD2; v_call: TRBV27; cdr3_aa: CASSLPGGPNNEQFF
cdr3_length: 15; j_call: TRBJ2-7; d_call: TRBD1; v_call: TRBV2; cdr3_aa: CASSLDRGGAYEQYF
cdr3_length: 15; j_call: TRBJ2-1; d_call: TRBD1; v_call: TRBV19; cdr3_aa: CASSRNRGPYNEQFF
cdr3_length: 14; j_call: TRBJ2-1; d_call: TRBD1; v_call: TRBV2; cdr3_aa: CASSVGTAYNEQFF
cdr3_length: 12; j_call: TRBJ2-5; d_call: NA; v_call: TRBV7-2; cdr3_aa: CASSWGTETQYF
cdr3_length: 15; j_call: TRBJ2-7; d_call: NA; v_call: TRBV4-3; cdr3_aa: CASSQLYGSSYEQYF
cdr3_length: 14; j_call: TRBJ2-7; d_call: NA; v_call: TRBV7-8; cdr3_aa: CASSLLGPGDEQYF
cdr3_length: 15; j_call: TRBJ1-1; d_call: NA; v_call: TRBV27; cdr3_aa: CASSRTGGSTIEAFF
cdr3_length: 13; j_call: TRBJ1-1; d_call: NA; v_call: TRBV21-1; cdr3_aa: CASSNYTDTEAFF
cdr3_length: 21; j_call: TRBJ2-2; d_call: NA; v_call: TRBV4-2; cdr3_aa: CASSQGLKHKIRGQNTGELFF
cdr3_length: 14; j_call: TRBJ1-1; d_call: NA; v_call: TRBV29-1; cdr3_aa: CSVDGLLENTEAFF
cdr3_length: 11; j_call: TRBJ1-4; d_call: NA; v_call: TRBV12-5; cdr3_aa: CASGLDIELFF
cdr3_length: 16; j_call: NA; d_call: TRBD2; v_call: TRBV4-2; cdr3_aa: CASSQVELAGDHEQYF
cdr3_length: 16; j_call: TRBJ2-7; d_call: NA; v_call: TRBV5-5; cdr3_aa: CASSLEVVGRSYEQYF
cdr3_length: 12; j_call: TRBJ1-4; d_call: NA; v_call: TRBV19; cdr3_aa: CASSNGRQSLFF
cdr3_length: 14; j_call: TRBJ1-1; d_call: NA; v_call: TRBV6-6; cdr3_aa: CASGPGGSNTEAFF
cdr3_length: 15; j_call: TRBJ2-1; d_call: NA; v_call: TRBV27; cdr3_aa: CASRLIADSYNEQFF
cdr3_length: 15; j_call: TRBJ2-5; d_call: TRBD1; v_call: TRBV5-4; cdr3_aa: CASSLSQTGAETQYF
cdr3_length: 14; j_call: TRBJ1-3; d_call: NA; v_call: TRBV7-2; cdr3_aa: CASSLKFSGNTIYF
cdr3_length: 16; j_call: TRBJ2-1; d_call: TRBD2; v_call: TRBV10-3; cdr3_aa: CAIESGRGPTLNEQFF
cdr3_length: 18; j_call: TRBJ2-5; d_call: TRBD2; v_call: TRBV7-8; cdr3_aa: CASSLVPSGGRGQETQYF
cdr3_length: 18; j_call: TRBJ1-3; d_call: TRBD1; v_call: TRBV11-2; cdr3_aa: CASSLRDRGSSSGNTIYF
cdr3_length: 14; j_call: TRBJ2-2; d_call: NA; v_call: TRBV2; cdr3_aa: CASSEVRNTGELFF
cdr3_length: 12; j_call: TRBJ1-2; d_call: NA; v_call: TRBV27; cdr3_aa: CASSYNGYGYTF
cdr3_length: 13; j_call: TRBJ2-4; d_call: NA; v_call: TRBV23-1; cdr3_aa: CASSRRMRNIQYF
cdr3_length: 13; j_call: TRBJ2-1; d_call: NA; v_call: TRBV7-9; cdr3_aa: CASSLSQYNEQFF
cdr3_length: 16; j_call: TRBJ2-5; d_call: TRBD2; v_call: TRBV27; cdr3_aa: CASRGPILAGEETQYF
cdr3_length: 14; j_call: TRBJ2-1; d_call: NA; v_call: TRBV7-9; cdr3_aa: CASSPGMQGDEQFF
cdr3_length: 12; j_call: TRBJ1-2; d_call: NA; v_call: TRBV5-1; cdr3_aa: CASSSGTIGYTF
cdr3_length: 15; j_call: TRBJ2-3; d_call: NA; v_call: TRBV5-1; cdr3_aa: CASSLIATSTDTQYF
cdr3_length: 17; j_call: TRBJ2-6; d_call: NA; v_call: TRBV19; cdr3_aa: CASSIGYGISEANVLTF
cdr3_length: 15; j_call: TRBJ2-2; d_call: TRBD2; v_call: TRBV7-8; cdr3_aa: CASSLNSGGVRPLFF